The entry below gives a single T cell receptor beta chain sequence along with its context. This sample was taken from a study of blood T cell repertoires in COVID-19. Study in general: Samples of COVID-19 (acute and convalescent) were obtained from the United States, Italy and Spain. T cells, B-cell-depleted T cells, or PBMCs supplied cDNA or gDNA.

In the source study's methods: Amplification from reference gene primers served as the basis for estimated nucleated cell counts. Sequencing used immunoSEQ multiplex PCR; TCRdb keeps in-frame clones, though not all of them. That table supplies the V and J calls and clone size; D and trimming were determined from the DNA. The repertoire holds 150,000 to 200,000 clones, with around 87% as singletons. The CDR3 length is 13 residues. V lost 0 bases and J 9 bases, leaving 8 bases between the germline ends. Looked up from germline, CDR1 is LGHDT and CDR2 is YNNKEL (reference sequence). Sample: peripheral blood. The receptor's source is a man between 35 and 55 years old with active or convalescent COVID-19. The chain employs TRBV3-1 (or the pseudogene TRBV3-2) and TRBJ2-2, with D unclear. The CDR3 loop is CASSQEEIRELFF. CDR3 coding DNA: TGTGCCAGCAGCCAAGAGGAGATCCGGGAGCTGTTTTTT.